This T cell receptor (beta chain) emerged from a study of blood T cell repertoires in COVID-19 (TCRdb year 2020). About the study as a whole: Samples from collaborators originated in the United States, Italy and Spain and spanned both the acute and convalescent phases of COVID-19. The material from the prospective study consisted of cDNA or gDNA derived from T cells, B-cell-depleted T cells, or PBMCs. The dataset comprised deeply sampled blood TCRbeta repertoires from subjects exposed to, actively infected with, or recovered from COVID-19. The repertoires were released in a freely available public database meant as a resource for research on the immune response to SARS-CoV-2. The samples were drawn from two sources: the first 160 participants of the ongoing ImmuneRACE study, and 1,254 subjects contributed by 6 global collaborators. Sample metadata almost always included a de-identified subject ID, COVID-19 status, age in years and sex. Where available, HLA class I and class II types were taken from metadata supplied by the sample provider and were not determined by assay-based typing.

Trimming removed 1 base from V and 5 bases from J; the gene matches leave 3 bases unexplained. The CDR3 holds 15 amino acids from the cysteine to the phenylalanine. Only the CDR3 DNA stays, 45 bases, in frame from base 1. CDR1 LNHDA and CDR2 SQIVND are derived from the germline V gene (reference sequence). Whole blood was collected in K2EDTA tubes by collaborating institutions according to the institutions' own protocols. For TCRbeta analysis, collaborators shipped samples as frozen whole blood, isolated PBMCs, or DNA extracted from either of those sample types. About this clone: Its binding antigen is unknown. Nothing much larger sits one base from this clone, and base qualities are not available.

TCRbeta CDR3 regions were amplified from genomic DNA using the immunoSEQ Assay, a bias-controlled multiplex PCR. The study's processing was this. Nucleated cell counts per sample were estimated from amplification of reference gene primers within the assay. To quantify the absolute abundance of each unique TCRbeta CDR3 rearrangement, sequence reads were collapsed and filtered. Productive Simpson clonality was computed per sample as the square root of Simpson's diversity index over productive rearrangements. TCRdb mirrors the immuneACCESS table, restricted to in-frame sequences. Some clones are absent from its copies; in checked studies, under half trace to an unresolved V gene, and the reason for the others is unknown. V and J calls and clone size are as listed in that table; D and trimming were resolved from the DNA. In all, the sample holds 110,000 to 150,000 clones, and 80% to 85% of those were seen once. The ten largest account for more than 7% of the sample.

Paper-wide results and their limitations: Clinical and demographic metadata were provided uncurated, with the amount varying by source and participant.

The sequencing sample was made of peripheral blood. This receptor was taken from a human donor in a cohort sampled during active COVID-19. This sequence uses TRBV19 and TRBJ2-3; 10 bases in the middle match TRBD1. The nucleotide sequence is given as TGTGCCAGTAGTATAGGACAGGGGGCGGGAGATACGCAGTATTTT. Translated, this gives CASSIGQGAGDTQYF.